This T cell receptor beta chain was recovered during a study of identical twins. Study outcomes and limitations: The more abundant beta clonotypes in cord blood had fewer insertions, and memory repertoires did not show this. The analysis was cross-sectional rather than longitudinal within donors. With monozygotic twins, out-of-frame TCR alpha sharing exceeded what models estimated.

V gave up 7 bases and J gave up 0 bases; unmatched junction bases: 9. Germline CDR1 and CDR2: SEHNR and FQNEAQ (reference sequence). CDR3 length: 16 residues. This clonotype occurred many times. Antigen: not known. A single record per CDR3 protein comes from TCRdb applying MiXCR to the 5' RACE reads. The top ten clones hold 9% to 10% of a sample with about 240,000 distinct CDR3 sequences, roughly a tenth of them seen once. The receptor was isolated from a man between 45 and 60 years old in good health. Sequenced material: memory T cells sorted from blood. The chain combines TRBV7-9 with TRBJ2-1; TRBD2 matches 7 bases. The CDR3 reads CASMGGTGSSYNEQFF. The CDR3 DNA follows: TGTGCCAGCATGGGGGGGACCGGCAGCTCCTACAATGAGCAGTTCTTC.